Shown below are 26 T cell receptor beta chains from a single sample sequenced in a study of metastatic and nonmetastatic thyroid tumors. TCRdb re-called the PCR reads through MiXCR. This table holds approximately 16,000 clones, approximately 30% found once. All patients reached thyroid surgery having received no treatment beforehand. Sequencing used blood. The source is a female donor with papillary thyroid cancer or a benign thyroid nodule (not recorded which). Some clones in this sample may be carry-over from other donors' samples.

The chain joins TRBV3-1 to TRBJ1-6; TRBD1 aligns across 8 bases. J was trimmed by 4 bases and V by 1 base; bases with no gene match: 3. Germline-derived CDR1 and CDR2 are LGHDT and YNNKEL (reference sequence). The CDR3 has 16 amino acids. CDR3 residues: CASSQGQGLYNSPLHF. CDR3 DNA sequence: TGTGCCAGCAGCCAAGGACAGGGGTTGTATAATTCACCCCTCCACTTT. Together with reference TRBV3-1 and TRBJ1-6, the CDR3 gives the full variable domain: DTAVSQTPKYLVTQMGNDKSIKCEQNLGHDTMYWYKQDSKKFLKIMFSYNNKELIINETVPNRFSPKSPDKAHLNLHINSLELGDSAVYFCASSQGQGLYNSPLHFGNGTRLTVT.

The rearrangement uses TRBV5-5 and TRBJ1-5; D unclear. Germline CDR1 reads SGHKS; CDR2 reads YYEKEE (reference sequence). V gave up 0 bases and J gave up 8 bases, with 6 bases separating them. The CDR3 covers 12 residues. CDR3 DNA: TGTGCCAGCAGCTTGGGTAGTGAGCCCCAGCATTTT. This codes for CASSLGSEPQHF.

J is TRBJ1-6 and V is TRBV20-1; D remains ambiguous. This CDR3 region has 14 residues. Trimming removed 2 bases from V and 6 bases from J, with 11 bases in between. Looked up from germline, CDR1 is DFQATT and CDR2 is SNEGSKA (reference sequence). Here the CDR3 DNA reads TGCAGTGCTAGAACTTCCTACCTTAATTCACCCCTCCACTTT. Amino acids: CSARTSYLNSPLHF.

This clone occurred many times. The same CDR3 arises from other DNA sequences in this sample as well. The chain has TRBV6-1 and TRBJ2-2; perhaps TRBD2 as D (5 bases). CDR3 length: 15 amino acids. Germline V gives CDR1 MNHNS, CDR2 SASEGT. The ends were cut back, 3 bases at V and 7 bases at J, with 15 bases in the middle. The CDR3 coding sequence is TGTGCCAGCAGTGAGCGCTCGCGGGCGCGCGGGGAGCTGTTTTTT. It specifies CASSERSRARGELFF.

This clone was counted ten times or more. The V gene is TRBV20-1, the J gene TRBJ2-6; D not certain. CDR1 is DFQATT and CDR2 is SNEGSKA in the germline V gene (reference sequence). V gave up 1 base and J gave up 1 base, with 5 bases separating them. The CDR3 spans 14 residues. The CDR3 nucleotides read TGCAGTGCTAGAGTAGGGTCTGGGGCCAACGTCCTGACTTTC. It codes for CSARVGSGANVLTF.

The chain joins TRBV3-1 to TRBJ2-7, with TRBD2 matching over 7 bases. Germline V CDR1 and CDR2: LGHDT, YNNKEL (reference sequence). This CDR3 has 13 residues. The trim removed 5 bases at V and 2 bases at J, leaving 3 bases unmatched. The CDR3 protein is CASSSGTTYEQYF. Here the CDR3 DNA reads TGTGCCAGCAGCTCCGGGACTACCTACGAGCAGTACTTC.

The genes are TRBV7-9 and TRBJ1-2; 8 nucleotides align to TRBD1. The CDR3 is 14 residues long. CDR1 and CDR2 from the germline V gene are SEHNR and FQNEAQ (reference sequence). V lost 5 bases and J lost 7; bases outside the gene matches: 9. CDR3 sequence: CASSPRQGQGGYTF. The CDR3 nucleotides are TGTGCCAGCAGCCCGAGACAGGGGCAGGGTGGCTACACCTTC.

By sample fraction, this clone is medium-sized. The chain joins TRBV6-2 or TRBV6-3 to TRBJ1-1; D gene ambiguous. The V gene's germline CDR1 is MNHEY and CDR2 SVGEGT. V lost 2 bases, J lost 12 bases, and 19 bases lay in between. This CDR3 has 14 residues. The CDR3 sequence is CASSYRTWEEGPFF. For the CDR3, the DNA is TGTGCCAGCAGTTACAGGACTTGGGAGGAAGGGCCTTTCTTT.

This sequence joins TRBV5-1 and TRBJ2-7; 9 bases align to TRBD2. V gave up 4 bases and J gave up 3 bases; unmatched junction bases: 8. Per germline, CDR1 SGHRS and CDR2 YFSETQ. The CDR3 length is 15 residues. The CDR3 bases are TGCGCCAGCAGCGCAGCGGGGGGCCTCTTCTACGAGCAGTACTTC. As protein: CASSAAGGLFYEQYF.

This clone was detected many times. The chain joins TRBV7-9 to TRBJ2-1; tentatively, D is TRBD2 (5 bases). V was trimmed by 5 bases and J by 2 bases, leaving 10 bases between them. This CDR3 comprises 14 residues. CDR1 is SEHNR, CDR2 FQNEAQ, per germline (reference sequence). CDR3 sequence (DNA): TGTGCCAGCAGCCCTAGCTGGACCTACAATGAGCAGTTCTTC. Translating it yields CASSPSWTYNEQFF.

The chain uses TRBV3-1 and TRBJ2-5, with TRBD2 matching 8 bases. Germline lookup yields CDR1 LGHDT and CDR2 YNNKEL (reference sequence). Trimming removed 1 base from V and 5 bases from J; junction bases left unmatched: 12. The CDR3 consists of 17 residues. The CDR3 loop is CASSQVLPGGGGETQYF. CDR3 coding DNA: TGTGCCAGCAGCCAAGTTCTCCCCGGGGGGGGTGGGGAGACCCAGTACTTC.

This clone has a handful of counts. Other DNA sequences in this specimen translate into the identical CDR3. V is TRBV4-3 and J is TRBJ1-4, with 8 bases that match TRBD1. Germline V lookup: CDR1 LGHNA, CDR2 YSLEER. The junction had 4 bases not matched to a gene; V was cut back by 0 bases and J by 4 bases. The CDR3 loop spans 16 amino acids. The CDR3 nucleotides read TGCGCCAGCAGCCAAGACTCTGGGACAGGTAATGAAAAACTGTTTTTT. This gives the protein CASSQDSGTGNEKLFF.

The sample holds many counts of this clone. The chain carries TRBV5-1 and TRBJ2-1; 11 bases are a match to TRBD2. After removal of 6 bases from V and 9 bases from J, the junction contained 11 bases not matched to a gene. CDR3 length: 15 amino acids. CDR1 and CDR2 (germline): SGHRS, YFSETQ. In DNA form, the CDR3 reads TGCGCCAGCACGTACCTTCTAGCGGGGGGTGGTGAGCAGTTCTTC. Translation: CASTYLLAGGGEQFF.

This clone is judged medium-sized. The chain has TRBV11-2 and TRBJ1-2, with D possibly TRBD1 on 5 matching bases. Trimming stripped 1 base from V and 8 bases from J, with 11 bases between. Germline CDR1 is SGHAT and CDR2 is FQNNGV. CDR3 length equals 13 residues. The CDR3 reads CASSLVQGEGYTF. The CDR3 nucleotides read TGTGCCAGCAGCTTAGTTCAGGGAGAAGGCTACACCTTC.

This clone was picked up many times. The V call is TRBV4-1, the J call TRBJ2-5; D is perhaps TRBD1 or TRBD2 (6 bases each). Per the germline V gene, CDR1 is MGHRA and CDR2 is YSYEKL. The V and J ends lost 3 bases and 4 bases respectively, with 12 bases between them. The CDR3 covers 14 residues. For the CDR3, the DNA is TGCGCCAGCAGCCAGGGCAGGGGAGGAGAGACCCAGTACTTC. Translated, it gives CASSQGRGGETQYF.

The table lists this clone with many counts. The chain recombines TRBV4-1 with TRBJ1-1; D gene unclear. The CDR3 contains 14 residues. V lost 1 base and J 7 bases, leaving 13 bases between the germline ends. CDR1 and CDR2 from the germline V gene are MGHRA and YSYEKL. The CDR3 DNA follows: TGCGCCAGCAGCCAAGTTGGGCCGGCGGGTGAAGCTTTCTTT. The encoded protein is CASSQVGPAGEAFF.

The chain employs TRBV5-1 and TRBJ2-7; TRBD2 is a possible D gene (6 bases). The germline V gene encodes CDR1 SGHRS and CDR2 YFSETQ. Trimming removed 1 base at V and 3 bases at J, with 14 bases between. The CDR3 runs 15 residues. The CDR3 spells CASSLLGGASYEQYF. CDR3 coding DNA: TGCGCCAGCAGCTTGCTTGGCGGGGCCAGCTACGAGCAGTACTTC. The entire variable domain, with the rest obtained from reference TRBV5-1 and TRBJ2-7, is as follows: KAGVTQTPRYLIKTRGQQVTLSCSPISGHRSVSWYQQTPGQGLQFLFEYFSETQRNKGNFPGRFSGRQFSNSRSEMNVSTLELGDSALYLCASSLLGGASYEQYFGPGTRLTVT.

In its sample, this clone was seen many times. The chain combines TRBV20-1 with TRBJ2-2; D uncertain. The length of the CDR3 is 11 residues. Trimming shortened V by 0 bases and J by 10 bases, and 6 bases separated the two germline ends. Germline V gene sequence: CDR1 DFQATT, CDR2 SNEGSKA (reference sequence). For the CDR3, the DNA is TGCAGTGCTAGAGATCTAGAGGAGCTGTTTTTT. The encoded protein is CSARDLEELFF.

The V call is TRBV5-1, the J call TRBJ2-6, with a possible D match to TRBD2 (5 bases). Germline CDR1 reads SGHRS; CDR2 reads YFSETQ. With 1 base removed from V and 2 bases from J, the gap between germline ends came to 7 bases. The CDR3 has 15 residues. The chain's CDR3 is CASSLYGAGANVLTF. The DNA for the CDR3 is TGCGCCAGCAGCTTGTACGGGGCTGGGGCCAACGTCCTGACTTTC.

This clone came up a few times. The CDR3 DNA is TGTGCCAGCAGGATTGGGTCATTGGGTGAGCAGTACTTC. Translating it yields CASRIGSLGEQYF. This sequence joins TRBV2 and TRBJ2-7; D gene unclear. The CDR3 loop spans 13 amino acids. The germline V and J ends were trimmed by 6 bases and 7 bases, with 16 bases remaining between them. Germline CDR1 is SNHLY and CDR2 is FYNNEI.

By share of the sample, this clone is medium-sized (0.01 to 0.1%). The chain has TRBV6-2 or TRBV6-3 and TRBJ2-2; no clear D gene. Germline CDR1 reads MNHEY; CDR2 reads SVGEGT. Trimming took off 6 bases at V and 7 bases at J, with 9 bases between the two ends. The CDR3 is 12 amino acids. CDR3 amino acids: CASSWLDGELFF. DNA for the CDR3: TGTGCCAGCAGCTGGCTAGACGGGGAGCTGTTTTTT.

This clone was counted at least ten times. The genes are TRBV7-9 and TRBJ2-3; no definite D call. This CDR3 spans 17 amino acids. Trimming removed 1 base from V and 2 bases from J, with 16 bases in between. Per germline, CDR1 SEHNR and CDR2 FQNEAQ (reference sequence). The CDR3 protein is CASSLVGARTYTDTQYF. The CDR3 region has the DNA TGTGCCAGCAGCTTAGTAGGTGCTAGAACGTACACAGATACGCAGTATTTT. The entire variable domain, with the rest obtained from reference TRBV7-9 and TRBJ2-3, is as follows: DTGVSQNPRHKITKRGQNVTFRCDPISEHNRLYWYRQTLGQGPEFLTYFQNEAQLEKSRLLSDRFSAERPKGSFSTLEIQRTEQGDSAMYLCASSLVGARTYTDTQYFGPGTRLTVL.

By share, this clone counts as medium-sized. V usage is TRBV20-1 and J usage is TRBJ1-5; weak D call: TRBD1 (5 bases). The germline V gene encodes CDR1 DFQATT and CDR2 SNEGSKA (reference sequence). This CDR3 is built from 16 residues. Trimming pared 0 bases from V and 0 bases from J, leaving 12 bases between. This CDR3 reads CSARDGTGNSNQPQHF. CDR3 DNA: TGCAGTGCTAGAGATGGGACGGGTAATAGCAATCAGCCCCAGCATTTT.

The chain joins TRBV12-3 or TRBV12-4 to TRBJ2-7, with D possibly matching TRBD2 (7 bases). The CDR3 has 14 amino acids. V was clipped by 5 bases and J by 6 bases, with 17 bases between them. The CDR3 sequence: CASSPGGAMGEQYF. CDR3 bases: TGTGCCAGCAGTCCGGGGGGCGCAATGGGCGAGCAGTACTTC.

The chain recombines TRBV6-1 with TRBJ2-1; D perhaps matches TRBD2 (5 bases). This CDR3 contains 11 residues. The germline V gene encodes CDR1 MNHNS and CDR2 SASEGT. Trimming cost V 4 bases and J 8 bases, with 6 bases left between them. Written as DNA, the CDR3 is TGTGCCAGCAGTGGGGAGTATGAGCAGTTCTTC. Protein product: CASSGEYEQFF.

The J gene is TRBJ2-7, the V gene TRBV4-3, with 8 bases that match TRBD2. The CDR3 has 15 amino acids. Germline V gives CDR1 LGHNA, CDR2 YSLEER. With V trimmed by 6 bases and J by 0 bases, 7 bases remained unmatched. This CDR3 is CASSREGYSSYEQYF. Here the CDR3 DNA reads TGCGCCAGCAGTCGGGAGGGCTATAGCTCCTACGAGCAGTACTTC.